These 14 T cell receptor beta chains were sequenced from one sample in a study of beta chain features in type 1 diabetes. These TCRs' antigens remain unknown. The whole isolated RNA underwent reverse transcription, so sequencing captured expressed TCRB transcripts. Assay: immunoSEQ multiplex PCR; the TCRdb copy retains only in-frame clones and omits some. The table has about 360,000 clones, over 9.5% seen once. General study findings and limits: Type 1 diabetes patients showed a moderate but significant shortening of TCRB CDR3s in all four CD4+ subsets.

Sequenced: naive CD4+ T cells from blood. All receptors come from a woman aged 18-35 years with type 1 diabetes.

This clone appeared a few times. The rearrangement uses TRBV19 and TRBJ1-1; D unresolved. Trimming took off 3 bases at V and 1 base at J, with 9 bases between the two ends. The CDR3 has 14 amino acids. CDR1 is LNHDA, CDR2 SQIVND, per germline (reference sequence). The DNA of the CDR3 is TGTGCCAGTAGTATTGGGCAGACGAACACTGAAGCTTTCTTT. Translation: CASSIGQTNTEAFF.

The gene calls are TRBV19 and TRBJ1-5; D may be TRBD1 (5 bases). Trimming stripped 7 bases from V and 0 bases from J, with 16 bases between. The CDR3 runs to 16 residues. The V gene's germline CDR1 is LNHDA and CDR2 SQIVND (reference sequence). The CDR3 loop reads CASTQGRGYSNQPQHF. The CDR3, as DNA: TGTGCCAGTACCCAAGGGAGGGGTTATAGCAATCAGCCCCAGCATTTT.

This clone was counted only a few times. The gene calls are TRBV18 and TRBJ2-3; 7 bases align to TRBD1. The CDR3 is made up of 16 amino acids. Trimming at V came to 2 bases and at J to 5 bases, leaving 10 bases not matched to a gene. Germline V CDR1 and CDR2: KGHSH, LQKENI. CDR3 bases: TGTGCCAGCTCACCAAACTTTGGTGGGGACAGAGATACGCAGTATTTT. Translation gives CASSPNFGGDRDTQYF.

The chain recombines TRBV9 with TRBJ2-5, with D tentatively TRBD2 (6 bases). CDR3 length equals 15 residues. From germline, CDR1 is SGDLS and CDR2 YYNGEE. Trimming left V 3 bases short and J 3 bases short, with 15 bases between. In DNA form, the CDR3 reads TGTGCCAGCAGCGCTACCGGGACTGACGAAGAGACCCAGTACTTC. Amino acids: CASSATGTDEETQYF.

This clone has more than one count but fewer than ten. CDR3 nucleotide sequence: TGTGCCAGCAGCTTAGAAACCAGGGAAGCTTTCTTT. It encodes CASSLETREAFF. V usage is TRBV7-2 and J usage is TRBJ1-1; D is unclear. Trimming removed 1 base from V and 8 bases from J, with 8 bases in between. The CDR3 is made up of 12 amino acids. Germline values: CDR1 SGHTA, CDR2 FQGNSA.

The J gene is TRBJ1-6, the V gene TRBV11-2, with 8 nucleotides matching TRBD1. After removal of 8 bases from V and 8 bases from J, the junction contained 2 bases not matched to a gene. The CDR3 length is 12 residues. Germline V gene data show CDR1 as SGHAT and CDR2 as FQNNGV. The CDR3 region has the DNA TGTGCCAGCGGGACAGGTTATTCACCCCTCCACTTT. Translating it yields CASGTGYSPLHF.

This clone was seen only a few times. This rearrangement joins TRBV21-1 to TRBJ1-6; no check of the table's D call, TRBD1, against the DNA was made. TRBV21-1 is shown as a pseudogene. The CDR3 is 15 residues long. This chain's CDR3 is CASSMPRGMDSPLHF. The DNA for the CDR3 is TGTGCCAGCAGCATGCCGAGGGGGATGGACTCACCCCTCCACTTT.

V usage is TRBV4-2 and J usage is TRBJ1-1; no reliable D call. Per the germline V gene, CDR1 is LGHNA and CDR2 is YNFKEQ. Between the trimmed V and J ends, which lost 3 bases and 1 base, there was a span of 15 bases. This CDR3 comprises 16 residues. CDR3 sequence: CASSHPPWASNTEAFF. The DNA of the CDR3 is TGTGCCAGCAGCCATCCTCCGTGGGCCTCGAACACTGAAGCTTTCTTT.

The rearrangement links TRBV6-5 to TRBJ2-1, with D possibly being TRBD1 (6 bases). The CDR3 extends over 14 amino acids. V gave up 5 bases and J gave up 5 bases, with 13 bases separating them. In germline, CDR1 is MNHEY, CDR2 SVGAGI. The CDR3 region has the DNA TGTGCCAGCAGTACCAGGGGCCGGAACAATGAGCAGTTCTTC. Protein sequence: CASSTRGRNNEQFF.

The chain recombines TRBV19 with TRBJ2-3; tentatively, D is TRBD2 (5 bases). This CDR3 contains 14 residues. Between the trimmed V and J ends, which lost 0 bases and 5 bases, there was a span of 9 bases. From germline, CDR1 is LNHDA and CDR2 SQIVND (reference sequence). The CDR3 nucleotides read TGTGCCAGTAGTATAGATCTACTAGGAGATACGCAGTATTTT. Translation: CASSIDLLGDTQYF.

The chain has TRBV7-9 and TRBJ1-1, with a weak D call TRBD1 (6 bases). Germline V gives CDR1 SEHNR, CDR2 FQNEAQ (reference sequence). The CDR3 has 15 residues. Trimming left V 5 bases short and J 0 bases short, with 13 bases between. The CDR3 loop is CASSPGEGLNTEAFF. The CDR3 DNA reads TGTGCCAGCAGCCCAGGGGAGGGACTGAACACTGAAGCTTTCTTT.

CDR3 in amino acids: CASSEGDYHSPLHF. CDR3 nucleotide sequence: TGTGCCAGCAGCGAAGGTGACTACCATTCACCCCTCCACTTT. The rearrangement joins TRBV25-1 to TRBJ1-6, with D unresolved. Germline CDR1 reads MGHDK; CDR2 reads SYGVNS. The CDR3 has 14 residues. The V end was cut by 6 bases, the J end by 8 bases, with 14 bases between.

V and J are TRBV2 and TRBJ2-5, with D possibly matching TRBD2 (5 bases). The CDR3 has 16 residues. Germline CDR1 and CDR2: SNHLY and FYNNEI. Trimming took off 8 bases at V and 2 bases at J, with 21 bases between the two ends. The CDR3 DNA is TGTGCCAGCCACTCTCTCAACCGGAGGTTACAAGAGACCCAGTACTTC. The encoded protein is CASHSLNRRLQETQYF.

This clone was observed a handful of times. The rearrangement joins TRBV5-4 to TRBJ2-1; D uncertain. Deletions cut 2 bases from V and 2 bases from J, with 8 bases between. The CDR3 is 14 amino acids. Germline values: CDR1 SGHNT, CDR2 YYREEE (reference sequence). The CDR3 DNA sequence: TGTGCCAGCAGCTTCGCGAGGACCTACAATGAGCAGTTCTTC. This translates into CASSFARTYNEQFF.